This T cell receptor beta chain emerged from a study of cytomegalovirus exposure and HLA in healthy donors. The PCR ran on 60 Vbeta and 13 Jbeta primers. The assay was immunoSEQ multiplex PCR, and TCRdb's table has in-frame clones only and misses some. This table holds some 130,000 clones, 80% found once. The sample comprised PBMCs. The receptor's source is a man aged 25 to 40 in good health and CMV-seronegative.

The CDR3 sequence is CASSLAVNQPQHF. In DNA, the CDR3 is TGTGCCAGCAGCTTAGCAGTAAATCAGCCCCAGCATTTT. The chain couples TRBV11-2 to TRBJ1-5; D is unclear. This CDR3 contains 13 residues. The ends were cut back, 1 base at V and 4 bases at J, with 5 bases in the middle. Germline values: CDR1 SGHAT, CDR2 FQNNGV. Complete variable domain (other parts from reference TRBV11-2 and TRBJ1-5): EAGVAQSPRYKIIEKRQSVAFWCNPISGHATLYWYQQILGQGPKLLIQFQNNGVVDDSQLPKDRFSAERLKGVDSTLKIQPAKLEDSAVYLCASSLAVNQPQHFGDGTRLSIL.